The clone carrying this T cell receptor beta chain was seen many times. Antigen: not known. The CDR3 has 15 amino acids. Germline-derived CDR1 and CDR2 are SQVTM and ANQGSEA. V trimming: 0 bases; J trimming: 5 bases; junction bases outside the gene matches: 8. This sample is drawn from a study of early T cells in non-severe SARS-CoV-2 infection. Study context: RNA in bulk from unsorted whole blood was sequenced, and chains were unpaired.

Individual cDNA molecules received unique molecular identifiers. TCRdb passed the 5' RACE reads through MiXCR, listing each CDR3 protein once. The sample gives about 80,000 distinct CDR3 sequences, roughly 5.3% of which show up once; roughly 6.6% is in the top ten. Study-wide findings and caveats: VDJdb matching skewed toward anti-spike CD8 responses, missing private and CD4 specificities.

The sequences come from whole blood, collected at baseline. The clonotype originates from an adult who was a healthcare worker with PCR-confirmed SARS-CoV-2 infection or an uninfected control (not recorded which). The V call is TRBV29-1, the J call TRBJ1-2; 8 bases fit TRBD1. CDR3 DNA: TGCAGCGTTGAAGAGAAAGACAGGGGACGGTATGGCTACACCTTC. As protein: CSVEEKDRGRYGYTF. Looking up the rest from reference TRBV29-1 and TRBJ1-2 gives the full variable domain: SAVISQKPSRDICQRGTSLTIQCQVDSQVTMMFWYRQQPGQSLTLIATANQGSEATYESGFVIDKFPISRPNLTFSTLTVSNMSPEDSSIYLCSVEEKDRGRYGYTFGSGTRLTVV.